The 13 T cell receptor beta chains below were found in one sample sequenced in a study of graft-versus-host responses after intestinal transplantation. Produced via immunoSEQ multiplex PCR; TCRdb's table is partial and in-frame only. The sample has approximately 86,000 clones; roughly 89% are singletons. Antigen specificity for these receptors is unknown. The sequencing used unstimulated CD4+ T cells sorted from spleen or lymph node cells, collected before intestinal transplant. The receptors come from a human donor who received an intestinal transplant.

The chain uses TRBV27 and TRBJ1-2, with 12 positions matching TRBD1. V lost 5 bases and J lost 4; bases outside the gene matches: 17. Germline V gene data show CDR1 as MNHEY and CDR2 as SMNVEV (reference sequence). The CDR3 is made up of 19 amino acids. CDR3 protein: CASSPSPGTGGASRYGYTF. The CDR3 DNA sequence: TGTGCCAGCAGTCCCAGTCCCGGGACAGGGGGCGCGAGCCGCTATGGCTACACCTTC.

This chain connects TRBV4-1 to TRBJ1-1, with D possibly matching TRBD1 (5 bases). CDR1 MGHRA and CDR2 YSYEKL come from the germline V gene. V lost 1 base and J lost 1, with 13 bases in between. The CDR3 runs to 16 residues. In nucleotides, the CDR3 is TGCGCCAGCAGCCAAGTCTCAGGGATTGGGAACACTGAAGCTTTCTTT. The encoded protein is CASSQVSGIGNTEAFF.

The chain employs TRBV7-8 and TRBJ2-5; tentative D call: TRBD2 (6 bases). The CDR3 spans 14 residues. Germline-derived CDR1 and CDR2 are SGHVS and FQNEAQ. The ends were cut back, 7 bases at V and 2 bases at J, with 14 bases in the middle. The CDR3 region has the DNA TGTGCCAGCATATTCGGGACTTTACAAGAGACCCAGTACTTC. Its protein product is CASIFGTLQETQYF.

In its sample, this clone was seen once. The CDR3 sequence: CASKEGWGTFEQYF. The CDR3 DNA reads as TGTGCCAGCAAAGAAGGCTGGGGGACTTTCGAGCAGTACTTC. The chain couples TRBV6-5 to TRBJ2-7, with D possibly matching TRBD2 (6 bases). Germline CDR1 MNHEY, CDR2 SVGAGI. V lost 7 bases, J lost 6 bases, and 19 bases lay in between. The length of the CDR3 is 14 residues.

V is TRBV5-6 and J is TRBJ1-5, with TRBD1 identical over 7 bases. This CDR3 is built from 16 residues. V shed 1 base, J shed 5 bases, and the junction held 9 bases outside the gene matches. The germline V gene has CDR1 SGHDT and CDR2 YYEEEE. The CDR3 coding sequence is TGTGCCAGCAGCTTGTTGTTAAACAGGGGAGATCAGCCCCAGCATTTT. Protein: CASSLLLNRGDQPQHF.

The chain combines TRBV27 with TRBJ2-7, with 16 nucleotides matching TRBD2. With V trimmed by 8 bases and J by 5 bases, 6 bases remained unmatched. Looked up from germline, CDR1 is MNHEY and CDR2 is SMNVEV (reference sequence). This CDR3 is 15 amino acids long. The CDR3 loop is CASRGLAGGRNEQYF. The CDR3 nucleotides are TGTGCCAGCCGGGGACTAGCGGGGGGGCGTAACGAGCAGTACTTC.

The chain employs TRBV19 and TRBJ2-3; D might be TRBD2 (5 bases). This CDR3 spans 13 amino acids. CDR1 is LNHDA, CDR2 SQIVND, per germline (reference sequence). Trimming shortened V by 10 bases and J by 0 bases, and 11 bases separated the two germline ends. The CDR3 loop reads CATSWTSTDTQYF. The CDR3 DNA sequence: TGTGCCACCTCCTGGACTAGCACAGATACGCAGTATTTT.

The rearrangement uses TRBV10-1 and TRBJ2-2; TRBD2 aligns across 11 bases. The V segment lost 6 bases and the J segment 4 bases; nucleotides outside the gene matches: 4. CDR3 length equals 15 residues. The germline gives CDR1 WNHNN, CDR2 SYGVQD (reference sequence). Written as DNA, the CDR3 is TGCGCCAGCAGCGCTAGCGGGGGGCCCACCGGGGAGCTGTTTTTT. Its translation: CASSASGGPTGELFF.

The chain uses TRBV6-5 and TRBJ1-4; 7 bases line up with TRBD1. The length of the CDR3 is 14 residues. The V gene's germline CDR1 is MNHEY and CDR2 SVGAGI. The V segment lost 6 bases and the J segment 5 bases; nucleotides outside the gene matches: 6. The CDR3 DNA sequence: TGTGCCAGCAGCCCGGACAGGCGAAATGAAAAACTGTTTTTT. Its translation is CASSPDRRNEKLFF.

The rearrangement uses TRBV9 and TRBJ1-1, with TRBD1 matching over 12 bases. V shed 0 bases, J shed 1 base, and the junction held 7 bases outside the gene matches. The CDR3 spans 18 residues. Germline CDR1 reads SGDLS; CDR2 reads YYNGEE. The CDR3 DNA follows: TGTGCCAGCAGCGTAGTGCCGGGACAGGGGGCGGGGAACACTGAAGCTTTCTTT. This gives the protein CASSVVPGQGAGNTEAFF.

In this sample, this clone turned up once. V and J are TRBV2 and TRBJ1-1; 9 bases align to TRBD1. This CDR3 is built from 17 residues. Losses at the gene ends were 8 bases for V and 0 bases for J; bases not matched to a gene: 13. Germline CDR1 reads SNHLY; CDR2 reads FYNNEI. The CDR3 region is CASGAGYRGRMNTEAFF. Here the CDR3 DNA reads TGTGCCAGCGGGGCGGGGTACAGGGGGCGCATGAACACTGAAGCTTTCTTT.

This chain connects TRBV6-5 to TRBJ1-3; tentatively, D is TRBD1 (5 bases). This CDR3 contains 14 residues. Trimming cost V 10 bases and J 2 bases, with 15 bases left between them. Germline loops: CDR1 MNHEY, CDR2 SVGAGI. This CDR3 reads CATQLQGTGNTIYF. CDR3 coding DNA: TGTGCCACCCAACTTCAGGGAACTGGAAACACCATATATTTT.

The chain uses TRBV29-1 and TRBJ2-1, with a weak D call TRBD2 (6 bases). Germline values: CDR1 SQVTM, CDR2 ANQGSEA. The CDR3 covers 14 residues. Trimming cost V 2 bases and J 4 bases, with 12 bases left between them. The CDR3 DNA is TGCAGCGTTGAAATGGTGGGGGGTTACAATGAGCAGTTCTTC. Protein sequence: CSVEMVGGYNEQFF.